The 7 T cell receptor beta chains given below trace back to one sample, sequenced in a study of CD8 T cells in ankylosing spondylitis. Findings and caveats of the study: The study identified a TCR beta motif of several highly homologous variants that appeared characteristic of ankylosing spondylitis blood.

Their antigens are not known. One entry per CDR3 protein results from TCRdb running MiXCR on the 5' RACE reads. The table has some 840,000 distinct CDR3 sequences, 12% seen once. Specimen: blood, either unsorted or a sorted T cell fraction (not recorded which). The receptors derive from a male donor with ankylosing spondylitis.

This clonotype has ten or more counts. The V call is TRBV6-2 or TRBV6-3, the J call TRBJ2-7; 9 bases match TRBD1. Looked up from germline, CDR1 is MNHEY and CDR2 is SVGEGT. This CDR3 has 15 amino acids. The V segment lost 6 bases and the J segment 2 bases; nucleotides outside the gene matches: 8. The CDR3 region is CASRFPGTGTYEQYF. CDR3 nucleotide sequence: TGTGCCAGCAGATTCCCCGGGACAGGGACCTACGAGCAGTACTTC.

The chain employs TRBV10-3 and TRBJ1-1; 8 bases are a match to TRBD1. Trimming at V came to 6 bases and at J to 3 bases, leaving 6 bases not matched to a gene. There are 14 residues in the CDR3. Germline CDR1 and CDR2: ENHRY and SYGVKD. The CDR3 sequence is CAIRIQGGDTEAFF. DNA for the CDR3: TGTGCCATCAGGATACAGGGGGGGGACACTGAAGCTTTCTTT.

Turning to this clonotype: The junction shows a germline mismatch at one end, possibly a read error. The chain joins TRBV7-7 to TRBJ2-5, with unresolved D. Germline values: CDR1 SSHAT, CDR2 FNYEAQ (reference sequence). CDR3 length equals 13 residues. The CDR3 bases are TGTGCTAGCAGCTCGGGCCCCCCGGAGACCCAGTACTTC. Residues: CASSSGPPETQYF.

This clonotype was detected only a few times. This CDR3 is CASKGTGSNYGYTF. Written as DNA, the CDR3 is TGCGCCAGCAAAGGGACAGGGTCTAACTATGGCTACACCTTC. The chain has TRBV4-1 and TRBJ1-2, with 9 bases aligning to TRBD1. This CDR3 contains 14 residues. The V and J ends lost 7 bases and 0 bases, in that order; junction bases with no gene match: 3. Germline assignment: CDR1 MGHRA and CDR2 YSYEKL.

This chain uses TRBV4-1 with TRBJ1-3; the match to TRBD1 covers 9 bases. V shed 4 bases, J shed 5 bases, and the junction held 9 bases outside the gene matches. The germline V gene encodes CDR1 MGHRA and CDR2 YSYEKL. The CDR3 totals 16 residues. The CDR3 nucleotides are TGCGCCAGCAGCCTTGGGACAGGGAGTGTTAGAAACACCATATATTTT. This encodes CASSLGTGSVRNTIYF.

This clonotype was detected only a few times. This chain joins TRBV6-1 and TRBJ1-5, with D possibly matching TRBD1 (6 bases). V was shortened by 4 bases and J by 6 bases, with 10 bases between the two germline ends. Germline V gene sequence: CDR1 MNHNS, CDR2 SASEGT. The CDR3 contains 13 residues. The CDR3: CASSVGTFQPQHF. The CDR3 region has the DNA TGTGCCAGCAGTGTCGGGACATTTCAGCCCCAGCATTTT.

This rearrangement joins TRBV9 to TRBJ2-7; 7 nucleotides line up with TRBD1. This CDR3 is built from 14 residues. CDR1 is SGDLS and CDR2 is YYNGEE in the germline V gene. V lost 4 bases to trimming and J lost 4 bases; unmatched junction nucleotides: 8. The CDR3 sequence: CASSLRGSGYEQYF. CDR3 sequence (DNA): TGTGCCAGCAGCCTCAGGGGGAGTGGTTACGAGCAGTACTTC.